Listed here are 27 T cell receptor beta chains from one sample, sequenced in a study of identical twins. TCRdb re-called the 5' RACE reads through MiXCR, storing one row per CDR3 protein. This table has around 480,000 distinct CDR3 sequences, 13% to 15% appearing once. The same sample was also studied in work on yellow fever vaccine responses in identical twins.

The specimen was CD4+ T cells sorted from blood. These receptors all come from a woman aged 18-29 years in good health.

This rearrangement joins TRBV7-3 to TRBJ2-7; a weak D match, TRBD1 (6 bases). Trimming stripped 0 bases from V and 8 bases from J, with 11 bases between. This CDR3 has 13 residues. The V gene's germline CDR1 is SGHTA and CDR2 FQGTGA. CDR3 residues: CASSLTGRDKQYF. In nucleotides, the CDR3 is TGTGCCAGCAGCTTAACGGGCCGGGACAAGCAGTACTTC. Full variable domain (remainder filled in from reference TRBV7-3 and TRBJ2-7): GAGVSQTPSNKVTEKGKYVELRCDPISGHTALYWYRQSLGQGPEFLIYFQGTGAADDSGLPNDRFFAVRPEGSVSTLKIQRTERGDSAVYLCASSLTGRDKQYFGPGTRLTVT.

This clonotype turned up a few times. V usage is TRBV20-1 and J usage is TRBJ2-1, with 11 bases aligning to TRBD2. Germline CDR1 DFQATT, CDR2 SNEGSKA (reference sequence). The ends lost 6 bases at V and 6 bases at J; junction bases unmatched: 1. The CDR3 has 12 residues. CDR3 loop: CSALAGGNEQFF. In DNA, the CDR3 is TGCAGTGCCCTAGCGGGGGGCAATGAGCAGTTCTTC.

This clonotype appeared many times. The gene calls are TRBV29-1 and TRBJ2-3, with D possibly matching TRBD2 (6 bases). Germline V lookup: CDR1 SQVTM, CDR2 ANQGSEA. Trimming removed 8 bases at V and 3 bases at J, with 15 bases between. The CDR3 loop spans 13 amino acids. CDR3 coding DNA: TGCAGCTGCGAGGAGGGTGTAACAGATACGCAGTATTTT. Translating gives CSCEEGVTDTQYF.

V gene TRBV12-3 or TRBV12-4 combines with J gene TRBJ1-1, with a tentative D call TRBD1 (6 bases). This CDR3 region has 15 residues. The V and J ends lost 7 bases and 5 bases respectively, with 20 bases between them. Here the CDR3 DNA reads TGTGCCAGCAACCTAGGGGGGAAGGGGACGACTGAAGCTTTCTTT. It encodes CASNLGGKGTTEAFF.

The J gene is TRBJ2-7, the V gene TRBV11-2; possibly TRBD2 for D (5 bases). Between the trimmed V and J ends, which lost 5 bases and 6 bases, there was a span of 17 bases. CDR1 and CDR2 from the germline V gene are SGHAT and FQNNGV. The CDR3 runs 14 residues. CDR3 sequence (DNA): TGTGCCAGCAGCCCTCAGCTTTTGGGGAGCGAGCAGTACTTC. Its translation: CASSPQLLGSEQYF.

This clonotype was counted a few times. The chain links TRBV5-6 to TRBJ2-3, with D maybe TRBD1 (6 bases). The germline V gene encodes CDR1 SGHDT and CDR2 YYEEEE. The CDR3 loop spans 15 amino acids. V dropped 4 bases and J dropped 0 bases, with 12 bases sitting between them. Written as DNA, the CDR3 is TGTGCCAGCAGCATTGGACAGTCTAGCACAGATACGCAGTATTTT. Translated, it gives CASSIGQSSTDTQYF. Filled out from reference TRBV5-6 and TRBJ2-3, the complete variable domain reads DAGVTQSPTHLIKTRGQQVTLRCSPKSGHDTVSWYQQALGQGPQFIFQYYEEEERQRGNFPDRFSGHQFPNYSSELNVNALLLGDSALYLCASSIGQSSTDTQYFGPGTRLTVL.

There are a few counts of this clonotype. This chain links TRBV15 with TRBJ2-7; maybe TRBD2 (6 bases). This CDR3 region has 14 residues. From germline, CDR1 is LNHNV and CDR2 YYDKDF (reference sequence). Trimming shortened V by 8 bases and J by 5 bases, and 19 bases separated the two germline ends. The CDR3 DNA sequence: TGTGCCACCCAGGCCCACGGGAGTGAGGACGAGCAGTACTTC. Translation gives CATQAHGSEDEQYF.

The V and J genes are TRBV25-1 and TRBJ2-5; TRBD2 matches 10 bases. The length of the CDR3 is 18 residues. Looked up from germline, CDR1 is MGHDK and CDR2 is SYGVNS. V lost 1 base to trimming and J lost 1 base; unmatched junction nucleotides: 9. The CDR3 DNA follows: TGTGCCAGCAGTGAATCCGTAGCGGGGGGATTACTCCAAGAGACCCAGTACTTC. Protein: CASSESVAGGLLQETQYF.

As for this clonotype: A clone one base away is much larger, so this may be a read error. J is TRBJ2-2 and V is TRBV7-8, with D unclear. Germline assignment: CDR1 SGHVS and CDR2 FQNEAQ. The CDR3 runs to 14 residues. The CDR3 protein is CVSSLVDLRGELFF. Here the CDR3 DNA reads TGTGTCAGCAGCTTAGTGGATCTACGGGGGGAGCTGTTTTTT.

V is TRBV20-1 and J is TRBJ2-3, with TRBD2 matching 13 bases. V shed 6 bases, J shed 1 base, and the junction held 10 bases outside the gene matches. From germline, CDR1 is DFQATT and CDR2 SNEGSKA (reference sequence). The CDR3 length is 17 residues. The CDR3 DNA reads TGCAGTGCCCAACTAGCGGGAGGGCCGTCGGGCACAGATACGCAGTATTTT. Protein: CSAQLAGGPSGTDTQYF.

The V gene is TRBV4-3, the J gene TRBJ1-1; a possible D gene is TRBD1 (6 bases). Germline lookup yields CDR1 LGHNA and CDR2 YSLEER. The V end was cut by 4 bases, the J end by 3 bases, with 12 bases between. The CDR3 consists of 14 residues. The CDR3 region is CASSLGAGDTEAFF. The CDR3 DNA sequence: TGCGCCAGCAGCCTGGGGGCGGGAGACACTGAAGCTTTCTTT.

The CDR3 DNA reads TGCAGTGCTAGAGATCCGGCGGGGGGTACCTACGAGCAGTACTTC. This encodes CSARDPAGGTYEQYF. The rearrangement links TRBV20-1 to TRBJ2-7; 8 bases align to TRBD2. Germline V CDR1 and CDR2: DFQATT, SNEGSKA (reference sequence). The CDR3 totals 15 residues. With V trimmed by 0 bases and J by 2 bases, 6 bases remained unmatched.

The J gene is TRBJ1-1, the V gene TRBV7-3, with 7 nucleotides matching TRBD1. This CDR3 contains 12 residues. Trimming removed 5 bases from V and 7 bases from J; junction bases left unmatched: 4. CDR1 and CDR2 (germline): SGHTA, FQGTGA. The CDR3 bases are TGTGCCAGCAGCCGACAGGGAGGTGAAGCTTTCTTT. Translated: CASSRQGGEAFF.

The chain couples TRBV11-3 to TRBJ1-2; 9 bases are shared with TRBD1. CDR3 length equals 13 residues. The germline CDR1 and CDR2 sequences are SGHNT and YENEEA. V trimming: 5 bases; J trimming: 7 bases; junction bases outside the gene matches: 5. CDR3 DNA sequence: TGTGCCAGCAGCGCGACAGGGGGAAGTGGCTACACCTTC. Protein: CASSATGGSGYTF.

The chain carries TRBV28 and TRBJ2-5; TRBD2 aligns across 8 bases. Germline assignment: CDR1 MDHEN and CDR2 SYDVKM. This CDR3 is built from 14 residues. The V gene end was trimmed by 3 bases and the J gene end by 5 bases; junction bases not matched to a gene: 5. The CDR3 DNA reads as TGTGCCAGCAGTTTCGGGAGGGCCGGGGAGACCCAGTACTTC. Translated, it gives CASSFGRAGETQYF.

The V call is TRBV10-1, the J call TRBJ2-2; TRBD2 might be the D (6 bases). The CDR3 extends over 14 amino acids. CDR1 and CDR2 (germline): WNHNN, SYGVQD (reference sequence). V lost 7 bases to trimming and J lost 6 bases, with 15 bases between them. CDR3 loop: CASKSGLAPGELFF. CDR3 sequence (DNA): TGCGCCAGCAAATCTGGTCTAGCGCCCGGGGAGCTGTTTTTT.

Only a few counts were recorded for this clonotype. This rearrangement joins TRBV28 to TRBJ1-1; TRBD1 is a possible D gene (6 bases). V gave up 6 bases and J gave up 8 bases, with 13 bases separating them. Germline CDR1 and CDR2: MDHEN and SYDVKM. This CDR3 comprises 12 residues. DNA for the CDR3: TGTGCCAGCAGCAGGGACATCGGGGAAGCTTTCTTT. Amino acid sequence: CASSRDIGEAFF.

The CDR3, as DNA: TGCAGTGCTAGGCGTCCTTCAGATACGCAGTATTTT. It codes for CSARRPSDTQYF. The chain is built from TRBV20-1 and TRBJ2-3; D uncertain. Looked up from germline, CDR1 is DFQATT and CDR2 is SNEGSKA (reference sequence). Deletions cut 3 bases from V and 4 bases from J, with 8 bases between. The CDR3 spans 12 residues.

This chain connects TRBV10-3 to TRBJ2-2; a possible D gene is TRBD2 (5 bases). Trimming shortened V by 6 bases and J by 1 base, and 15 bases separated the two germline ends. This CDR3 has 16 amino acids. The germline CDR1 and CDR2 sequences are ENHRY and SYGVKD. The CDR3 sequence: CAIRDIGVGNTGELFF. The CDR3 coding sequence is TGTGCCATCAGAGATATCGGGGTTGGGAACACCGGGGAGCTGTTTTTT.

The chain's CDR3 is CASSPQIQGGDEQFF. In DNA form, the CDR3 reads TGTGCCAGCTCACCACAAATTCAAGGGGGCGATGAGCAGTTCTTC. V usage is TRBV18 and J usage is TRBJ2-1; TRBD1 agrees at 7 bases. CDR3 length: 15 residues. The trim removed 1 base at V and 8 bases at J, leaving 8 bases unmatched. Germline V CDR1 and CDR2: KGHSH, LQKENI.

This clonotype was observed a few times. The rearrangement joins TRBV6-1 to TRBJ2-2; D is perhaps TRBD2 (6 bases). Germline values: CDR1 MNHNS, CDR2 SASEGT. The CDR3 has 13 residues. Trimming left V 6 bases short and J 4 bases short, with 9 bases between. CDR3 loop: CASRPGGTGELFF. DNA of the CDR3: TGTGCCAGCAGACCCGGGGGCACCGGGGAGCTGTTTTTT.

This clonotype turned up a few times. J is TRBJ2-1 and V is TRBV3-1; 8 bases line up with TRBD2. The CDR3 runs 18 residues. Germline CDR1 reads LGHDT; CDR2 reads YNNKEL (reference sequence). Losses at the gene ends were 6 bases for V and 0 bases for J; bases not matched to a gene: 13. The DNA for the CDR3 is TGTGCCAGCAGTTTACGGGCGGGAGGCATAGTCTCCTACAATGAGCAGTTCTTC. It specifies CASSLRAGGIVSYNEQFF.

This clonotype has more than one count but fewer than ten. The V gene is TRBV20-1, the J gene TRBJ2-1; D is possibly TRBD2 (5 bases). The V end was cut by 2 bases, the J end by 7 bases, with 15 bases between. The CDR3 is made up of 14 amino acids. CDR1 is DFQATT, CDR2 SNEGSKA, per germline (reference sequence). The CDR3 sequence is CSARPVKRANEQFF. The CDR3 DNA is TGCAGTGCTAGACCGGTGAAGAGGGCAAATGAGCAGTTCTTC.

This sequence joins TRBV6-5 and TRBJ2-3; 9 bases fit TRBD1. Trimming removed 1 base from V and 5 bases from J; junction bases left unmatched: 4. The CDR3 is 15 residues long. Germline assignment: CDR1 MNHEY and CDR2 SVGAGI. DNA of the CDR3: TGTGCCAGCAGTTACTACGGGACAGGGAGAGATACGCAGTATTTT. Protein sequence: CASSYYGTGRDTQYF.

This clonotype was seen only a few times. The rearrangement links TRBV5-4 to TRBJ2-7, with D possibly TRBD2 on 6 matching bases. The CDR3 runs to 15 residues. Trimming shortened V by 0 bases and J by 3 bases, and 13 bases separated the two germline ends. The germline V gene has CDR1 SGHNT and CDR2 YYREEE (reference sequence). For the CDR3, the DNA is TGTGCCAGCAGCTTGGGGGGAGGACTCAACTACGAGCAGTACTTC. Its translation: CASSLGGGLNYEQYF. The variable domain in full, completed from reference TRBV5-4 and TRBJ2-7, reads ETGVTQSPTHLIKTRGQQVTLRCSSQSGHNTVSWYQQALGQGPQFIFQYYREEENGRGNFPPRFSGLQFPNYSSELNVNALELDDSALYLCASSLGGGLNYEQYFGPGTRLTVT.

CDR3 bases: TGCAGCGTTGAGGGGGCCGGGGCCTACGAGCAGTACTTC. This codes for CSVEGAGAYEQYF. V and J are TRBV29-1 and TRBJ2-7; possibly TRBD1 for D (6 bases). Germline values: CDR1 SQVTM, CDR2 ANQGSEA. The CDR3 is 13 amino acids. The V end lost 3 bases, the J end lost 2 bases, and 11 bases lay between the germline ends.

This clonotype occurred a few times. V and J are TRBV20-1 and TRBJ1-4, with no clear D. Trimming shortened V by 6 bases and J by 7 bases, and 18 bases separated the two germline ends. CDR3 length equals 14 residues. CDR1 and CDR2 from the germline V gene are DFQATT and SNEGSKA (reference sequence). CDR3 bases: TGCAGTGCCCGAAATCCTGTCTTTCGTGAAAAACTGTTTTTT. It codes for CSARNPVFREKLFF.